These 19 T cell receptor beta chains originate from one sample sequenced in a study of cytomegalovirus exposure and HLA in healthy donors. The PCR had 60 Vbeta and 13 Jbeta primers. The data were produced by immunoSEQ multiplex PCR, yet TCRdb's version contains in-frame clones alone and is incomplete. The top ten clones hold 5.4% of a sample with 90,000 to 110,000 clones, just under 70% of them seen once. The specimen sequenced was PBMCs. These TCRs come from a woman between 70 and 85 years old in good health and CMV-seropositive.

Here the CDR3 DNA reads TGTGCCAGCAGTGAGGCAGCGGGGTATCAGCCCCAGCATTTT. Translation gives CASSEAAGYQPQHF. This chain links TRBV2 with TRBJ1-5; D gene unclear. Germline V lookup: CDR1 SNHLY, CDR2 FYNNEI. V shed 3 bases and J shed 5 bases, with 11 bases lying between them. The CDR3 spans 14 residues. The full variable domain, in which reference TRBV2 and TRBJ1-5 provide the parts outside the CDR3, is EPEVTQTPSHQVTQMGQEVILRCVPISNHLYFYWYRQILGQKVEFLVSFYNNEISEKSEIFDDQFSVERPDGSNFTLKIRSTKLEDSAMYFCASSEAAGYQPQHFGDGTRLSIL.

In this sample, this clone turned up a few times. This chain joins TRBV5-1 and TRBJ1-2; TRBD1 aligns across 8 bases. The V and J ends lost 4 bases and 4 bases, in that order; junction bases with no gene match: 6. Germline V gene data show CDR1 as SGHRS and CDR2 as YFSETQ. The CDR3 is 14 amino acids. The CDR3 loop is CASSPTGTGYGYTF. DNA for the CDR3: TGCGCCAGCAGCCCTACCGGGACAGGCTATGGCTACACCTTC.

V gene TRBV18 combines with J gene TRBJ2-1, with D uncertain. The V end was cut by 3 bases, the J end by 5 bases, with 11 bases between. Germline V gene data show CDR1 as KGHSH and CDR2 as LQKENI. The CDR3 runs to 14 residues. CDR3 coding DNA: TGTGCCAGCTCACCCCTTTCAGTCGACAATGAGCAGTTCTTC. This translates into CASSPLSVDNEQFF.

The chain employs TRBV7-7 and TRBJ2-1; TRBD2 matches 10 bases. The CDR3 loop spans 16 amino acids. The ends lost 1 base at V and 4 bases at J; junction bases unmatched: 4. CDR1 is SSHAT and CDR2 is FNYEAQ in the germline V gene (reference sequence). In DNA, the CDR3 is TGTGCCAGCAGCTTAGAGCGGACTAGCGGATACAATGAGCAGTTCTTC. Protein: CASSLERTSGYNEQFF.

The chain uses TRBV5-4 and TRBJ1-1; TRBD1 aligns across 10 bases. The CDR3 extends over 17 amino acids. The germline V gene has CDR1 SGHNT and CDR2 YYREEE (reference sequence). V dropped 4 bases and J dropped 3; count of bases not matched to a gene: 12. DNA for the CDR3: TGTGCCAGCAGCCCTGACAGGGGGCTCAGGACTGACACTGAAGCTTTCTTT. Protein sequence: CASSPDRGLRTDTEAFF.

This clone came up once. The V call is TRBV10-3, the J call TRBJ1-2, with unresolved D. The germline CDR1 and CDR2 sequences are ENHRY and SYGVKD. The CDR3 has 11 amino acids. The V end lost 3 bases, the J end lost 5 bases, and 4 bases lay between the germline ends. The CDR3 nucleotides are TGTGCCATCAGTGACTCGTATGGCTACACCTTC. Translation: CAISDSYGYTF.

This chain connects TRBV7-9 to TRBJ2-7, with TRBD1 identical over 8 bases. The V gene's germline CDR1 is SEHNR and CDR2 FQNEAQ (reference sequence). CDR3 size: 15 residues. J was trimmed by 4 bases and V by 7 bases; bases with no gene match: 12. CDR3 bases: TGTGCCAGCATCAAACAGGGGGGAGGCCGGTACGAGCAGTACTTC. It yields the protein CASIKQGGGRYEQYF.

The chain employs TRBV28 and TRBJ1-5; the match to TRBD1 covers 10 bases. The CDR3 length is 15 residues. Germline CDR1 and CDR2: MDHEN and SYDVKM. V lost 6 bases and J lost 5; bases outside the gene matches: 7. CDR3 bases: TGTGCCAGCAGCCCCGGGACAGGGGTGGATCAGCCCCAGCATTTT. Translating it yields CASSPGTGVDQPQHF.

Remarks on this clone: Other DNA sequences from this sample encode an identical CDR3 as well. The chain carries TRBV10-3 and TRBJ2-7; D not certain. V was pared by 0 bases and J by 6 bases, with 9 bases between. Germline CDR1 and CDR2: ENHRY and SYGVKD. The CDR3 loop spans 13 amino acids. DNA for the CDR3: TGTGCCATCAGTGAGTCGTCCAGAGGCGAGCAGTACTTC. Encoded protein: CAISESSRGEQYF.

The CDR3 nucleotides are TGTGCCACCAGCAGAGATCGGGCAGACCGGGGGTACACCTTC. This sequence encodes CATSRDRADRGYTF. V usage is TRBV15 and J usage is TRBJ1-2; possibly TRBD1 for D (5 bases). The V gene's germline CDR1 is LNHNV and CDR2 YYDKDF (reference sequence). This CDR3 is 14 amino acids long. V dropped 0 bases and J dropped 11 bases, with 16 bases sitting between them.

The chain is built from TRBV19 and TRBJ2-2; D is unclear. Germline V gene data show CDR1 as LNHDA and CDR2 as SQIVND (reference sequence). Trimming took off 6 bases at V and 4 bases at J, with 9 bases between the two ends. This CDR3 contains 13 residues. The CDR3 reads CASRKQSTGELFF. Written as DNA, the CDR3 is TGTGCCAGTAGGAAACAGAGCACCGGGGAGCTGTTTTTT.

CDR3 coding DNA: TGTGCCAGCAGCTTGCGAGGGTCTAGCAATCAGCCCCAGCATTTT. Translating gives CASSLRGSSNQPQHF. The J gene is TRBJ1-5, the V gene TRBV5-8; D is undetermined. The CDR3 consists of 15 residues. Trimming removed 1 base from V and 0 bases from J, with 8 bases in between. CDR1 is SGHTS and CDR2 is YDEGEE in the germline V gene. The full variable domain, rest sourced from reference TRBV5-8 and TRBJ1-5, is EAGVTQSPTHLIKTRGQQATLRCSPISGHTSVYWYQQALGLGLQFLLWYDEGEERNRGNFPPRFSGRQFPNYSSELNVNALELEDSALYLCASSLRGSSNQPQHFGDGTRLSIL.

For this clone: At one end, the junction sequence differs from germline, possibly due to a read error. This chain connects TRBV7-7 to TRBJ2-7, with 11 nucleotides matching TRBD2. The germline V gene has CDR1 SSHAT and CDR2 FNYEAQ (reference sequence). CDR3 length: 15 amino acids. The CDR3 is CASSLTGTSGDEQYF. The CDR3 bases are TGTGCTAGCAGCTTAACCGGGACTAGCGGCGACGAGCAGTACTTC.

This chain links TRBV30 with TRBJ2-3; D remains unclear. The CDR3 length is 13 residues. CDR1 GTSNPN and CDR2 SVGIG come from the germline V gene (reference sequence). V gave up 0 bases and J gave up 6 bases, with 10 bases separating them. CDR3 residues: CAWSVLWADTQYF. In DNA form, the CDR3 reads TGTGCCTGGAGTGTACTGTGGGCCGATACGCAGTATTTT. Full variable domain (remainder filled in from reference TRBV30 and TRBJ2-3): SQTIHQWPATLVQPVGSPLSLECTVEGTSNPNLYWYRQAAGRGLQLLFYSVGIGQISSEVPQNLSASRPQDRQFILSSKKLLLSDSGFYLCAWSVLWADTQYFGPGTRLTVL.

V and J are TRBV29-1 and TRBJ2-5; weak D call: TRBD2 (5 bases). The V end lost 5 bases, the J end lost 2 bases, and 12 bases lay between the germline ends. The CDR3 consists of 13 residues. Germline-derived CDR1 and CDR2 are SQVTM and ANQGSEA. CDR3 protein: CSVKVRGQETQYF. In DNA form, the CDR3 reads TGCAGCGTTAAAGTACGCGGGCAAGAGACCCAGTACTTC.

This chain joins TRBV6-4 and TRBJ1-2, with D uncertain. The CDR3 length is 15 residues. Germline V lookup: CDR1 MRHNA, CDR2 SNTAGT. V was trimmed by 2 bases and J by 2 bases, leaving 12 bases between them. CDR3 nucleotides: TGTGCCAGCAGTGACCCAACGAGAGTGAACTATGGCTACACCTTC. As protein: CASSDPTRVNYGYTF.

The V and J genes are TRBV29-1 and TRBJ1-5; 10 bases fit TRBD1. The CDR3 totals 15 residues. Germline assignment: CDR1 SQVTM and CDR2 ANQGSEA. V lost 6 bases and J lost 6; bases outside the gene matches: 11. The CDR3: CSVAFGTGDSQPQHF. The CDR3 DNA is TGCAGCGTAGCTTTCGGGACAGGGGACAGTCAGCCCCAGCATTTT.

V usage is TRBV30 and J usage is TRBJ1-6; TRBD1 matches at 9 bases. Germline loops: CDR1 GTSNPN, CDR2 SVGIG (reference sequence). The CDR3 is made up of 16 amino acids. With 3 bases clipped from V and 10 bases from J, the junction kept 13 bases outside the gene matches. The CDR3 region has the DNA TGTGCCTGGAGCCTATCGGGGGACAGGGTGGGATCACCCCTCCACTTT. Protein product: CAWSLSGDRVGSPLHF.

The chain recombines TRBV6-6 with TRBJ1-3, with D perhaps matching TRBD1 (5 bases). The CDR3 runs 15 residues. The germline V and J ends were trimmed by 7 bases and 0 bases, with 13 bases remaining between them. Germline CDR1 and CDR2: MNHNY and SVGAGI (reference sequence). CDR3 nucleotide sequence: TGTGCCAGCAATGACAGCCCACACTCTGGAAACACCATATATTTT. Its translation is CASNDSPHSGNTIYF.